The next 18 T cell receptor beta chains were all read from a single sample in a study of beta chain features in type 1 diabetes. These receptors have no known antigen. Sequencing targeted expressed TCRB transcripts, as all isolated RNA had been reverse transcribed. Some clones are missing from TCRdb's copy, which holds only in-frame ones; the method was immunoSEQ multiplex PCR. The profile covers about 160,000 clones, with around 8% appearing a single time and 0.94% taken by the ten largest. Regarding the study as a whole: Moderately but significantly shorter TCRB CDR3s were found in Type 1 diabetes patients in all four CD4+ subsets.

The sample taken for sequencing was central memory CD4+ T cells from blood. The origin of the receptors is a woman aged 40 to 50 with type 1 diabetes.

This clone was counted only a few times. This rearrangement joins TRBV28 to TRBJ1-1; possible D gene TRBD1, 5 bases. The CDR3 spans 14 residues. The germline gives CDR1 MDHEN, CDR2 SYDVKM. V lost 5 bases, J lost 3 bases, and 13 bases lay in between. The CDR3 coding sequence is TGTGCCAGCAGTCGGACACGAGAGGACACTGAAGCTTTCTTT. It translates to CASSRTREDTEAFF.

This clone was picked up a small number of times. V usage is TRBV11-2 and J usage is TRBJ1-5, with TRBD1 matching 12 bases. The CDR3 spans 15 residues. Per the germline V gene, CDR1 is SGHAT and CDR2 is FQNNGV. Losses at the gene ends were 4 bases for V and 3 bases for J; bases not matched to a gene: 1. The CDR3 is CASSSGQGANQPQHF. DNA for the CDR3: TGTGCCAGCAGCTCGGGACAGGGGGCCAATCAGCCCCAGCATTTT.

Ten or more counts support this clone. The rearrangement uses TRBV7-9 and TRBJ2-5; D is perhaps TRBD2 (6 bases). Between the trimmed V and J ends, which lost 0 bases and 6 bases, there was a span of 11 bases. The germline V gene encodes CDR1 SEHNR and CDR2 FQNEAQ (reference sequence). The CDR3 totals 14 residues. The CDR3 nucleotides read TGTGCCAGCAGCTTAGCCGGGGCGGGGAAGACCCAGTACTTC. This gives the protein CASSLAGAGKTQYF.

This clone occurred a few times. Other DNA sequences in this specimen translate into the identical CDR3. V gene TRBV9 combines with J gene TRBJ1-2; possible D gene TRBD1, 5 bases. CDR3 size: 14 residues. Germline assignment: CDR1 SGDLS and CDR2 YYNGEE. Trimming took 0 bases from V and 2 from J, leaving 8 bases between them. The CDR3 DNA reads as TGTGCCAGCAGCGTAGGTTCAGGGAACTATGGCTACACCTTC. It yields the protein CASSVGSGNYGYTF.

This clone occurred a few times. This chain joins TRBV4-1 and TRBJ2-5; D unresolved. The V and J ends lost 0 bases and 5 bases respectively, with 13 bases between them. In germline, CDR1 is MGHRA, CDR2 YSYEKL. This CDR3 is built from 15 residues. CDR3: CASSQEYPTRETQYF. The CDR3 nucleotides are TGCGCCAGCAGCCAAGAGTACCCCACGCGGGAGACCCAGTACTTC.

This CDR3 is CASSLSGAGANVLTF. The DNA for the CDR3 is TGTGCCAGCAGCTTATCAGGGGCTGGGGCCAACGTCCTGACTTTC. The rearrangement joins TRBV7-2 to TRBJ2-6; perhaps TRBD1 as D (6 bases). The CDR3 is 15 amino acids. Germline values: CDR1 SGHTA, CDR2 FQGNSA. Between the trimmed V and J ends, which lost 2 bases and 2 bases, there was a span of 7 bases.

CDR3: CASSQSLPPGTTLYEQYF. The CDR3, as DNA: TGCGCCAGCAGCCAATCCTTACCTCCCGGGACTACCCTCTACGAGCAGTACTTC. The genes are TRBV4-1 and TRBJ2-7; 7 bases are shared with TRBD2. The germline gives CDR1 MGHRA, CDR2 YSYEKL. V lost 2 bases to trimming and J lost 3 bases; unmatched junction nucleotides: 16. This CDR3 spans 18 amino acids.

In its sample, this clone was seen many times. This chain connects TRBV5-6 to TRBJ1-1, with D unresolved. V was trimmed by 0 bases and J by 0 bases, leaving 6 bases between them. Germline V lookup: CDR1 SGHDT, CDR2 YYEEEE. The CDR3 spans 14 residues. CDR3 sequence: CASSLVGLNTEAFF. The DNA of the CDR3 is TGTGCCAGCAGCTTGGTGGGCTTGAACACTGAAGCTTTCTTT.

The CDR3 DNA is TGCGCCAGCAGCCAGCCTGGGGGGGGAGGGCTAGGTCAGCCCCAGCATTTT. It translates to CASSQPGGGGLGQPQHF. The V gene is TRBV4-1, the J gene TRBJ1-5; TRBD1 is a possible D gene (5 bases). V lost 3 bases and J 6 bases, leaving 21 bases between the germline ends. This CDR3 is built from 17 residues. The germline V gene has CDR1 MGHRA and CDR2 YSYEKL.

At least ten counts were recorded for this clone. Here the CDR3 reads CASSTGQGRTGELFF. The CDR3 coding sequence is TGCGCCAGCAGTACAGGACAGGGCCGGACCGGGGAGCTGTTTTTT. This chain uses TRBV5-1 with TRBJ2-2; TRBD1 matches 8 bases. Germline V gene lookup returns CDR1 SGHRS and CDR2 YFSETQ. The V and J ends lost 5 bases and 5 bases, in that order; junction bases with no gene match: 8. The CDR3 runs 15 residues.

This clone was seen a handful of times. The chain has TRBV5-1 and TRBJ2-5; TRBD2 matches 11 bases. The V gene end was trimmed by 0 bases and the J gene end by 5 bases; junction bases not matched to a gene: 3. The germline V gene has CDR1 SGHRS and CDR2 YFSETQ. This CDR3 spans 15 amino acids. The CDR3 DNA follows: TGCGCCAGCAGCTTGGCGCGACTAGCGGGGGAGACCCAGTACTTC. Encoded protein: CASSLARLAGETQYF.

V gene TRBV18 combines with J gene TRBJ1-1; D gene unclear. Germline CDR1 and CDR2: KGHSH and LQKENI. Trimming stripped 6 bases from V and 6 bases from J, with 14 bases between. CDR3 length equals 13 residues. As DNA, the CDR3 is TGTGCCAGCTCCGAGGCAGCGAGGGCTGAAGCTTTCTTT. It is translated as CASSEAARAEAFF.

The chain has TRBV7-6 and TRBJ1-6; 9 bases align to TRBD1. The CDR3 has 14 amino acids. Germline V gene lookup returns CDR1 SGHVS and CDR2 FNYEAQ. J was trimmed by 10 bases and V by 1 base; bases with no gene match: 2. DNA for the CDR3: TGTGCCAGCAGCTTAGGGACAGGGGCCTCACCCCTCCACTTT. Amino acid sequence: CASSLGTGASPLHF. The full variable domain, in which reference TRBV7-6 and TRBJ1-6 provide the parts outside the CDR3, is GAGVSQSPRYKVTKRGQDVALRCDPISGHVSLYWYRQALGQGPEFLTYFNYEAQQDKSGLPNDRFSAERPEGSISTLTIQRTEQRDSAMYRCASSLGTGASPLHFGNGTRLTVT.

This clone was counted many times. The CDR3 loop is CASSHLTSGGSNTGELFF. In DNA form, the CDR3 reads TGTGCCAGCAGCCACTTGACTAGCGGGGGCTCGAACACCGGGGAGCTGTTTTTT. The genes are TRBV14 and TRBJ2-2; 12 nucleotides match TRBD2. V lost 3 bases, J lost 0 bases, and 5 bases stayed unmatched. The V gene's germline CDR1 is SGHDN and CDR2 FVKESK. This CDR3 region has 18 residues.

The V and J genes are TRBV9 and TRBJ1-1; weak D call: TRBD1 (5 bases). CDR1 and CDR2 (germline): SGDLS, YYNGEE. Trimming left V 0 bases short and J 0 bases short, with 9 bases between. This CDR3 has 15 residues. CDR3 loop: CASSVDNRMNTEAFF. The DNA of the CDR3 is TGTGCCAGCAGCGTAGATAACAGGATGAACACTGAAGCTTTCTTT.

In this sample, this clone turned up a few times. The genes are TRBV18 and TRBJ2-7; 7 bases map to TRBD2. CDR3 length equals 14 residues. Germline assignment: CDR1 KGHSH and CDR2 LQKENI. The junction had 6 bases not matched to a gene; V was cut back by 3 bases and J by 4 bases. The CDR3 reads CASSPLGGGYEQYF. The CDR3 DNA reads TGTGCCAGCTCACCCCTTGGGGGGGGATACGAGCAGTACTTC.

This clone was found a few times. The chain carries TRBV18 and TRBJ1-2, with a possible D match to TRBD1 (5 bases). V lost 2 bases and J lost 8, with 18 bases in between. This CDR3 contains 15 residues. Germline values: CDR1 KGHSH, CDR2 LQKENI. CDR3 in amino acids: CASSPIPTVGEGYTF. The CDR3 DNA is TGTGCCAGCTCACCAATCCCGACGGTAGGGGAAGGCTACACCTTC. Based on the CDR3 plus reference TRBV18 and TRBJ1-2, the full variable domain is NAGVMQNPRHLVRRRGQEARLRCSPMKGHSHVYWYRQLPEEGLKFMVYLQKENIIDESGMPKERFSAEFPKEGPSILRIQQVVRGDSAAYFCASSPIPTVGEGYTFGSGTRLTVV.

This clone turned up a few times. The rearrangement uses TRBV4-3 and TRBJ1-1; unclear D gene. Germline loops: CDR1 LGHNA, CDR2 YSLEER. This CDR3 spans 14 amino acids. V gave up 4 bases and J gave up 3 bases, with 12 bases separating them. The CDR3 sequence is CASSLQVGDTEAFF. Here the CDR3 DNA reads TGCGCCAGCAGCCTCCAGGTCGGGGACACTGAAGCTTTCTTT.